This TCR beta chain is from a study of tumor-infiltrating lymphocytes in primary liver carcinoma. Details on this clonotype: No antigen is known for it.

This CDR3 region has 20 residues. V lost 8 bases to trimming and J lost 4 bases; unmatched junction nucleotides: 24. Germline V gene lookup returns CDR1 MNHNY and CDR2 SVGAGI (reference sequence). The authors made TCR beta cDNA from 500 to 600 ng total RNA with a constant-region primer. Library construction for TCR beta comprised three nested multiplex PCR rounds performed with slightly modified ARM-PCR. Investigators reported that the first two PCR rounds, at roughly 11 cycles each, used TRBV1-TRBV30 forward primers with a C-beta reverse primer. A single record per CDR3 protein comes from TCRdb applying MiXCR to the multiplex PCR reads. The sample includes approximately 110,000 distinct CDR3 sequences, approximately 80% of them seen just once. General observations from the study: Merely about 8-25% of top clones occurred in all five tumor regions.

Unsorted bulk tissue of about 20-32 mg yielded co-extracted RNA and DNA. Sampling targeted five separate regions of each tumor, which included the tumor centre. What was sequenced was liver tumor tissue from sampling region 3. Documented subset: tumor region T3, left-lateral pole. The TCR sequence derives from a man aged 35 to 55 with primary liver carcinoma and hepatitis B virus infection. The chain joins TRBV6-6 to TRBJ2-5; 11 bases are shared with TRBD2. CDR3 sequence reads: CASGQWGLLASGRTVETQYF. The CDR3 coding sequence is TGTGCCAGCGGCCAATGGGGTTTACTGGCTAGCGGGAGGACCGTAGAGACCCAGTACTTC.